This T cell receptor (beta chain) was identified during a study of T cell repertoires in cytomegalovirus infection (dated by TCRdb to between 2018 and 2020). About the investigation overall: Donor HLA type was relevant to the analysis, as public TCR beta signatures indicated carriage of CMV infection together with the matching HLA type.

For sequencing, an Illumina HiSeq 1500 was employed. TCRdb ran its own pipeline on the public reads, namely fastp trimming at Q25 and MiXCR clone calling, and kept in-frame beta chains. Rows are unified per CDR3 protein, each entry keeping the most common DNA and genes. In all, the sample holds 150,000 to 200,000 distinct CDR3 sequences, and 25% to 30% of those were seen once. Together, the top ten hold around 29% of the sample. As encoded in the germline V gene, CDR1 is SQVTM while CDR2 is ANQGSEA. The CDR3 holds 12 amino acids from the cysteine to the phenylalanine. Just CDR3 DNA is preserved here, 36 bases in frame from base 1. V loses 7 bases of germline sequence and J loses 6 bases, and the interval between the two ends is 15 bases. What the study reported, not specific to this receptor: Cumulative frequency of public TCR beta family members discriminated carriers of CMV infection plus the relevant HLA type in this cohort and an independent approximately 350-donor cohort. The ex vivo response was dominated by HLA-C-restricted CMV-specific TCR beta clonotypes, and the single most frequent clonotype in two of eight donors was supplied by these HLA-C-restricted clonotypes.

Note on this clonotype: This receptor's antigen is unknown. Per-base quality was not reported, and no clone a single base away is much larger than it.

Material: PBMCs. This chain is built from TRBV29-1 and TRBJ1-1; tentative D gene TRBD1, with 6 bases matching. The source of this sequence is a human donor in good health (CMV status not recorded). Some clones in this sample may be carry-over from other donors' samples. The nucleotide sequence reads as follows: TGCAGCGGGCGGGGGGCCGGGGCTGAAGCTTTCTTT. It encodes CSGRGAGAEAFF.